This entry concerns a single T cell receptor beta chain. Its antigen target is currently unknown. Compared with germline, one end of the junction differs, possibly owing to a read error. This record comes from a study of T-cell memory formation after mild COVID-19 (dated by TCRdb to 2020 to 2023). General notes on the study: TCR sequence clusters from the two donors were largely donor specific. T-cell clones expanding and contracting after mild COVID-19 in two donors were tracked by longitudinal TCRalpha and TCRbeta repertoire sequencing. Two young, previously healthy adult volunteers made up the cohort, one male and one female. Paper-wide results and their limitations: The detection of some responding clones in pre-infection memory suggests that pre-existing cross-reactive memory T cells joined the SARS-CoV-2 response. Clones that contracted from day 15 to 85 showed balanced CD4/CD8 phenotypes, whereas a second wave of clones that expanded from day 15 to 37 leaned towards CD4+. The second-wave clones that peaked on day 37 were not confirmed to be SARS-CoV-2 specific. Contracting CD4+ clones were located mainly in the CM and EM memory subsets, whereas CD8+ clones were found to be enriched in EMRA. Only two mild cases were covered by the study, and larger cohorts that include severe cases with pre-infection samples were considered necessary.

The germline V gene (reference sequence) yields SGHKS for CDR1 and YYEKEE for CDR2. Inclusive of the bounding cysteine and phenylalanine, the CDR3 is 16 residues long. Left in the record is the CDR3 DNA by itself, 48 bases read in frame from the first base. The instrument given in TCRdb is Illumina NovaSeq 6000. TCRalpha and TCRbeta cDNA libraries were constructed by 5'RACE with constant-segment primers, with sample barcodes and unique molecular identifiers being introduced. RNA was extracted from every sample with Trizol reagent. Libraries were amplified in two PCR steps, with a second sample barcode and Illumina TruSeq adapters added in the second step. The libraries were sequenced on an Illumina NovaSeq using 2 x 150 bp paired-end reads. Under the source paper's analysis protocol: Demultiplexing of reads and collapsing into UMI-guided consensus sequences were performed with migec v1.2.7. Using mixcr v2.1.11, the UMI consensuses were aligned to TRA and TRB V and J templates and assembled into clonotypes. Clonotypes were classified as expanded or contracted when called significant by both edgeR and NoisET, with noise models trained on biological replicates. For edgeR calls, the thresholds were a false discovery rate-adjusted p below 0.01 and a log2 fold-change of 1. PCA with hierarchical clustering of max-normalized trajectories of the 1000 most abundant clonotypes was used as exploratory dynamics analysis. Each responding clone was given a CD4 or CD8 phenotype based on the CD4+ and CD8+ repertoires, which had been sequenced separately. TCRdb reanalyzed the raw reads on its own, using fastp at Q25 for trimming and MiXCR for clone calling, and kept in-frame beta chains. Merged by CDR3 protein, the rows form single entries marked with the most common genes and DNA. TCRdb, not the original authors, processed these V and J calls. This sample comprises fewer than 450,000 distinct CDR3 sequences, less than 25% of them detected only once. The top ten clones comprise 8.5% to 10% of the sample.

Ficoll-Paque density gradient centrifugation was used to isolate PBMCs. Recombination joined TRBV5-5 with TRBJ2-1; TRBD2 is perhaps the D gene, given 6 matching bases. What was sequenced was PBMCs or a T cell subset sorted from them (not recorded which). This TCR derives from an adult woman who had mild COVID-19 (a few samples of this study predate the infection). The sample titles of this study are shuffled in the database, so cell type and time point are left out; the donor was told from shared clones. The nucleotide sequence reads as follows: TGTGCCAGCACCTTGGGGCCGGGGGTGACCTACAATGAGCAGTTCTTC. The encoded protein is CASTLGPGVTYNEQFF.